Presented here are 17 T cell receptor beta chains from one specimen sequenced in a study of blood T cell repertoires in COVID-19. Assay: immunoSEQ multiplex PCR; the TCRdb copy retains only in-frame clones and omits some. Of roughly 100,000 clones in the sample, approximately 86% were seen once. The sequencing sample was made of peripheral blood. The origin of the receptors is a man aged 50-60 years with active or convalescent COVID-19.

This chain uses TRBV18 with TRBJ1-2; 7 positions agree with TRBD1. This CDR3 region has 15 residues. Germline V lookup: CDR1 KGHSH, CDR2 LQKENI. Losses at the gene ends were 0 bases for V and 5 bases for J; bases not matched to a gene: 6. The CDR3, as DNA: TGTGCCAGCTCACCACCATCCGGGACAGCGTATGGCTACACCTTC. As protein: CASSPPSGTAYGYTF.

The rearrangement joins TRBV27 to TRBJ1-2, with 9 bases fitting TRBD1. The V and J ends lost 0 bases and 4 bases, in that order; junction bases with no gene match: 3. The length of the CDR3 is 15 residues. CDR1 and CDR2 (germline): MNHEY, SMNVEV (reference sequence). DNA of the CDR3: TGTGCCAGCAGTTTATCGGGACAGGGAATCTATGGCTACACCTTC. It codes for CASSLSGQGIYGYTF.

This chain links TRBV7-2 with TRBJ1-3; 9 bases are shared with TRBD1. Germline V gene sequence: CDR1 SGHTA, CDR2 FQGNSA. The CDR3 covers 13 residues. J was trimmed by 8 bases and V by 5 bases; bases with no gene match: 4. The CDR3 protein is CASSPTGGDTIYF. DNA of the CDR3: TGTGCCAGCAGCCCTACAGGGGGCGACACCATATATTTT.

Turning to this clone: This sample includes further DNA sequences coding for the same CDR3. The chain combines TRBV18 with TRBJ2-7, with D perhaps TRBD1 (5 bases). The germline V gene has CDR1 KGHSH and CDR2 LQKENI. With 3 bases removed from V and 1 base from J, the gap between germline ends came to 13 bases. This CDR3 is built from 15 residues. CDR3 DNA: TGTGCCAGCTCACCCCAGGGTAGTAGGTCCTACGAGCAGTACTTC. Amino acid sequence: CASSPQGSRSYEQYF.

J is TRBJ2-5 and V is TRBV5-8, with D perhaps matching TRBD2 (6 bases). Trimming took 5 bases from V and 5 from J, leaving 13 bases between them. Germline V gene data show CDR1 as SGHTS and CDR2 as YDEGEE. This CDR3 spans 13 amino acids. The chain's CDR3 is CASRSSGWETQYF. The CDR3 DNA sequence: TGTGCCAGCAGAAGCAGCGGGTGGGAGACCCAGTACTTC.

Here the CDR3 reads CASSPEQRGSGNTIYF. CDR3 DNA sequence: TGTGCCAGCAGCCCGGAACAGCGGGGCTCTGGAAACACCATATATTTT. The V gene is TRBV4-2, the J gene TRBJ1-3; D gene ambiguous. Germline V gene data show CDR1 as LGHNA and CDR2 as YNFKEQ. The CDR3 sequence is 16 residues long. Trimming pared 4 bases from V and 0 bases from J, leaving 13 bases between.

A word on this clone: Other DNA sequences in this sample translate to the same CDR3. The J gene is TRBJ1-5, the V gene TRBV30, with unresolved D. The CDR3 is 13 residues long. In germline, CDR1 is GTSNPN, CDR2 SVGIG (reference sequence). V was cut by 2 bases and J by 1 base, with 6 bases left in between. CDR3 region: CAWSSGSNQPQHF. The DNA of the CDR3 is TGTGCCTGGAGTTCGGGGAGCAATCAGCCCCAGCATTTT. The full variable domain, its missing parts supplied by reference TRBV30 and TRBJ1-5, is SQTIHQWPATLVQPVGSPLSLECTVEGTSNPNLYWYRQAAGRGLQLLFYSVGIGQISSEVPQNLSASRPQDRQFILSSKKLLLSDSGFYLCAWSSGSNQPQHFGDGTRLSIL.

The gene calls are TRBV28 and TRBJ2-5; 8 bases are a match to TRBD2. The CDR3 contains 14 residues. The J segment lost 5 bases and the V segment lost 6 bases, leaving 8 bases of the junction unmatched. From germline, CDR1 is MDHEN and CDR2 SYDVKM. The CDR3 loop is CASRSGGPRETQYF. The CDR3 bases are TGTGCCAGCAGATCGGGGGGGCCCAGGGAGACCCAGTACTTC. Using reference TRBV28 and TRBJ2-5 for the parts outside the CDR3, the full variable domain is DVKVTQSSRYLVKRTGEKVFLECVQDMDHENMFWYRQDPGLGLRLIYFSYDVKMKEKGDIPEGYSVSREKKERFSLILESASTNQTSMYLCASRSGGPRETQYFGPGTRLLVL.

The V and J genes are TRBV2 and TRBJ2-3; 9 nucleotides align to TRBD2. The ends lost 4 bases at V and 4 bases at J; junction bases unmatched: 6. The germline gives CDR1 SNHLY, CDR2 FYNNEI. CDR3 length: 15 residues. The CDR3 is CASSALAGVADTQYF. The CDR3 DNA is TGTGCCAGCAGTGCCTTAGCGGGGGTGGCAGATACGCAGTATTTT.

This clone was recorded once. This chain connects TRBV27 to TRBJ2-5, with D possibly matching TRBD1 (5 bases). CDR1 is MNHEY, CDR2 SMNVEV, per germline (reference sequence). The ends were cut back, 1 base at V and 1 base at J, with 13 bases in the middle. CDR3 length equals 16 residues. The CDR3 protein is CASSLFAGWGQETQYF. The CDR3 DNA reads TGTGCCAGCAGTTTATTTGCAGGGTGGGGCCAAGAGACCCAGTACTTC.

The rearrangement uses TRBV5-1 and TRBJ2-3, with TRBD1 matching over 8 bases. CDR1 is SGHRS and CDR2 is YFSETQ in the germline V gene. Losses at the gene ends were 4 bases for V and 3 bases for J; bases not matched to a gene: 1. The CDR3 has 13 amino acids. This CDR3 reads CASSRTGTDTQYF. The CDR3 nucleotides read TGCGCCAGCAGCCGGACAGGGACAGATACGCAGTATTTT.

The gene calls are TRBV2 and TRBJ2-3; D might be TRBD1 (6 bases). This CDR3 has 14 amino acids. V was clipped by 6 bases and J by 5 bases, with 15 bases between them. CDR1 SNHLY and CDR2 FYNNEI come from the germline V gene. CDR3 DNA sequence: TGTGCCAGCAGCAAGGGGGTATCAGGAGATACGCAGTATTTT. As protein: CASSKGVSGDTQYF.

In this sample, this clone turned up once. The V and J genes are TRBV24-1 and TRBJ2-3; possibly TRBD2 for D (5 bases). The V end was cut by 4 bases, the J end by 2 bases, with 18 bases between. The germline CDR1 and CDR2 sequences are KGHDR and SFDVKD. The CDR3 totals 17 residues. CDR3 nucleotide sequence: TGTGCCACCAGTGACTCCGGAGGCAATGACTACACAGATACGCAGTATTTT. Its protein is CATSDSGGNDYTDTQYF.

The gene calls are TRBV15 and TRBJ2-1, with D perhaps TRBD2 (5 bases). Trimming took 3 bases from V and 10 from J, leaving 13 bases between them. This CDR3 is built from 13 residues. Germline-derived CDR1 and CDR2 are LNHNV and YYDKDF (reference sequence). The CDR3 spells CATSSLGLGEQFF. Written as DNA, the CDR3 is TGTGCCACCAGCAGCCTCGGACTCGGGGAGCAGTTCTTC.

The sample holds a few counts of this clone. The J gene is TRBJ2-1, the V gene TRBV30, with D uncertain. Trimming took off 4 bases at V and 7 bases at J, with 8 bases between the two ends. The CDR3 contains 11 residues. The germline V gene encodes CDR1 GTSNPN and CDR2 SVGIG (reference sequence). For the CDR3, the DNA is TGTGCCTGGACAAGCTCTAATGAGCAGTTCTTC. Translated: CAWTSSNEQFF.

DNA for the CDR3: TGTGCCAGCAGCCAAGATAGCGGGCAGTCTTTCTATGGCTACACCTTC. Translation gives CASSQDSGQSFYGYTF. The chain has TRBV3-1 (or the pseudogene TRBV3-2) and TRBJ1-2; D is unresolved. The CDR3 is 16 amino acids. Germline CDR1 is LGHDT and CDR2 is YNNKEL (reference sequence). With 0 bases removed from V and 4 bases from J, the gap between germline ends came to 15 bases.

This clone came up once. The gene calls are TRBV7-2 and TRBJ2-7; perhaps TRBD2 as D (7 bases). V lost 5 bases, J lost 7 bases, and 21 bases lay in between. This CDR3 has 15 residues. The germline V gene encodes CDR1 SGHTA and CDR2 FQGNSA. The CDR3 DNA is TGTGCCAGCAGCCCCGCCCGGGGGGCCGCGGAGGAGCAGTACTTC. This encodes CASSPARGAAEEQYF.